What follows is one T cell receptor (beta chain) and its context. Per the authors' pipeline: Amplifying reference gene primers gave estimates of nucleated cell counts. Method: immunoSEQ multiplex PCR; TCRdb's copy keeps in-frame clones and lacks some. V and J calls and clone size come straight from that table; D and trimming were deduced from the DNA. The sample has 94,000 or so clones, more than 70% seen once; the top ten hold approximately 4.8%. This sample was included in a study of blood T cell repertoires in COVID-19. Looking at the study overall: The origin of the acute and convalescent COVID-19 samples was the United States, Italy and Spain. Sources were T cells, B-cell-depleted T cells, or PBMCs; the material itself was cDNA or gDNA.

CDR3 length equals 16 residues. The germline V and J ends were trimmed by 0 bases and 2 bases, with 11 bases remaining between them. Germline V lookup: CDR1 MGHRA, CDR2 YSYEKL. The sequence came from a woman aged 80 or older with active COVID-19. The material sequenced was peripheral blood. This sequence joins TRBV4-1 and TRBJ2-1, with TRBD2 as a possible D gene (5 bases). CDR3 loop: CASSQEKRWTYNEQFF. CDR3 sequence (DNA): TGCGCCAGCAGCCAAGAAAAGCGGTGGACCTACAATGAGCAGTTCTTC.